This TCR beta chain derives from a study of blood T cell repertoires in COVID-19. Looking at the study overall: T cells, B-cell-depleted T cells, or PBMCs provided the cDNA or gDNA that served as material.

The germline V gene encodes CDR1 SGHRS and CDR2 YFSETQ. Trimming shortened V by 4 bases and J by 8 bases, and 18 bases separated the two germline ends. This CDR3 comprises 14 residues. This clone was observed once. In the original workflow: Estimates of nucleated cell counts were drawn from the amplification of reference gene primers. Assay used: immunoSEQ multiplex PCR; TCRdb lists only in-frame clones, some missing. V, J and clone size are taken as reported in that table, and D and trimming were inferred from the DNA itself. The repertoire includes 250,000 to 300,000 clones, about 90% of them detected once, and approximately 12% sits in the top ten.

Material for sequencing was peripheral blood. This clonotype was obtained from a woman aged 25 to 39 with COVID-19, enrolled during active disease. The genes are TRBV5-1 and TRBJ1-1; D possibly corresponds to TRBD1 (6 bases). The CDR3 loop is CASSEDSTSLEAFF. The DNA for the CDR3 is TGCGCCAGCAGCGAGGACAGCACATCCTTAGAAGCTTTCTTT.